Given below is one TCR beta chain in context. The data were taken from a study of blood T cell repertoires in COVID-19. The wider study: There were acute and convalescent COVID-19 samples, and they came from the United States, Italy and Spain.

Sequencing used immunoSEQ multiplex PCR; TCRdb keeps in-frame clones, though not all of them. The sample yields about 96,000 clones, roughly 75% seen once. This CDR3 comprises 12 residues. Germline loops: CDR1 SGHRS, CDR2 YFSETQ. V gave up 4 bases and J gave up 3 bases, with 7 bases separating them. Sequencing used peripheral blood. This receptor was obtained from a man aged 50-59 years who had recovered from COVID-19. This chain links TRBV5-1 with TRBJ1-2; D is unresolved. The CDR3 sequence is CASSPRDYGYTF. DNA for the CDR3: TGCGCCAGCAGCCCGCGCGACTATGGCTACACCTTC.